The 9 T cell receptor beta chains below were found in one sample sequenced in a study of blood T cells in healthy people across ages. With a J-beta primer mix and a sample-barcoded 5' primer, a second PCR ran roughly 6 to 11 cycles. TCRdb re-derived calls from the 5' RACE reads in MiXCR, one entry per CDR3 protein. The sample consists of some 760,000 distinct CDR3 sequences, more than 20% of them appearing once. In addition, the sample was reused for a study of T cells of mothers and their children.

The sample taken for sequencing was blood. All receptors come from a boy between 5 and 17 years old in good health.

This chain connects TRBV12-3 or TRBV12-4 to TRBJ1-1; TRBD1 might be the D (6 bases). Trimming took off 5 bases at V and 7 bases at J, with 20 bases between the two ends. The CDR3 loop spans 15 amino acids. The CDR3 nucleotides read TGTGCCAGCAGTCCCAAACAGGGCGAGCCCTTTGAAGCTTTCTTT. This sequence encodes CASSPKQGEPFEAFF.

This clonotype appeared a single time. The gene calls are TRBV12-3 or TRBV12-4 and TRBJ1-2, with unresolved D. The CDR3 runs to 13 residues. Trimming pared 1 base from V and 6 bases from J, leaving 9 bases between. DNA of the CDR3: TGTGCCAGCAGTTTAGAGGGCTGGGATGGCTACACCTTC. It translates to CASSLEGWDGYTF.

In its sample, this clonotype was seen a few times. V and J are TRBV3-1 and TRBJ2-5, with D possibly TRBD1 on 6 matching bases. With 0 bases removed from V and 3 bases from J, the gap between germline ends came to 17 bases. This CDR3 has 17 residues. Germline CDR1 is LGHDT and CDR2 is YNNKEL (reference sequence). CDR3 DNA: TGTGCCAGCAGCCAAGACCGGATCGACAGGACCGAAGAGACCCAGTACTTC. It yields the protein CASSQDRIDRTEETQYF.

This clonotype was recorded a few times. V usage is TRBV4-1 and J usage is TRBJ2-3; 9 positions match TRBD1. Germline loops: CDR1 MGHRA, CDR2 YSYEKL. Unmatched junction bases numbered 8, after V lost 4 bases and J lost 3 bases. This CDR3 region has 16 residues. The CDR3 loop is CASSLRYRGLTDTQYF. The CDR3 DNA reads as TGCGCCAGCAGCCTGAGGTACAGGGGGCTGACAGATACGCAGTATTTT.

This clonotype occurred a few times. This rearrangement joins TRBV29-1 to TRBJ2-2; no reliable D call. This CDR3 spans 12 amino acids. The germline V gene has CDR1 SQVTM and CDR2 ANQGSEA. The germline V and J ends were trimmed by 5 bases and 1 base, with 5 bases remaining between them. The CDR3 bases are TGCAGCGTTCTAGAGAACACCGGGGAGCTGTTTTTT. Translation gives CSVLENTGELFF.

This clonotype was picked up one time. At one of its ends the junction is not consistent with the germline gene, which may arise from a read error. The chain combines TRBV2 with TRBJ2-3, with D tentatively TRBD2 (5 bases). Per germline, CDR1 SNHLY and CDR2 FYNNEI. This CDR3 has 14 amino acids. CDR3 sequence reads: CASMSSPSTDTRYF. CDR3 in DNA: TGTGCCAGCATGTCAAGTCCTAGCACAGATACGCGGTATTTT.

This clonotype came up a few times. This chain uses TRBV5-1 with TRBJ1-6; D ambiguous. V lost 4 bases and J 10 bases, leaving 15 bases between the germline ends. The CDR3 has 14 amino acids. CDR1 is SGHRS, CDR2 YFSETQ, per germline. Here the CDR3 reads CASSPPGPGSPLHF. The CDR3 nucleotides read TGCGCCAGCAGCCCCCCGGGCCCGGGATCACCCCTCCACTTT.

The CDR3 is CSATDSLNEKLFF. In DNA, the CDR3 is TGCAGTGCCACGGACAGCCTTAATGAAAAACTGTTTTTT. The genes are TRBV20-1 and TRBJ1-4; D is perhaps TRBD1 (6 bases). V lost 6 bases and J 4 bases, leaving 12 bases between the germline ends. CDR1 is DFQATT and CDR2 is SNEGSKA in the germline V gene (reference sequence). The CDR3 is 13 residues long.

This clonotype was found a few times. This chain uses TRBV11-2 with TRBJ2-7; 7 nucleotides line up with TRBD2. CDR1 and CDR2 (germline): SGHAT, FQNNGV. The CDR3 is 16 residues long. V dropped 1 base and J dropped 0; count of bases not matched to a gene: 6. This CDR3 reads CASSLVSAGPSYEQYF. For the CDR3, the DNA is TGTGCCAGCAGCTTAGTCTCAGCGGGGCCCTCCTACGAGCAGTACTTC.